The T cell receptor beta chain under discussion was sequenced for a study of cytomegalovirus exposure and HLA in healthy donors. Study outcomes and limitations: Researchers reported that three CMV-associated chains were confirmed in vitro as CMV antigen-specific.

Vbeta (60) and Jbeta (13) primers were used in the PCR. In the original processing: A later analysis tallied 75 million to 80 million unique TCR beta chains, 9.5 million to 14 million of them shared. Profiling relied on immunoSEQ multiplex PCR, and the TCRdb table lists in-frame clones only, not all of them. D and trimming come from the DNA, and the V and J calls and clone size come from that table. The sample lists 150,000 to 200,000 clones, over 60% occurring once. On this clone itself: Antigen: not known.

The V segment lost 2 bases and the J segment 5 bases; nucleotides outside the gene matches: 14. The CDR3 is 17 residues long. The source of this sequence is a woman aged 40 to 50 in good health and CMV-seronegative. The source material was PBMCs. V usage is TRBV23-1 and J usage is TRBJ2-5; 7 nucleotides agree with TRBD1. TRBV23-1 is sorted into the ORF group, with uncertain function. The CDR3 DNA is TGCGCCAGCAGTCAACTCAGGGGGAGTGCGGGTTGGGAGACCCAGTACTTC. It specifies CASSQLRGSAGWETQYF.